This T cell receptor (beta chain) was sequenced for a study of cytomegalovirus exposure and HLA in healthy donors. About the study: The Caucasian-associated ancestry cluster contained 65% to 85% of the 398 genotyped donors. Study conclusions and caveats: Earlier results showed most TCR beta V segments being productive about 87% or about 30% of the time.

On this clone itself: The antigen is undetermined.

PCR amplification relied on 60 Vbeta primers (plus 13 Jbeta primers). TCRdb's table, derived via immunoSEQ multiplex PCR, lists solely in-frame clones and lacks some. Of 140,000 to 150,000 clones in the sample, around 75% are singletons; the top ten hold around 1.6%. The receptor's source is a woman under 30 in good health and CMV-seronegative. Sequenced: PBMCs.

In DNA, the CDR3 is TGCGCCAGCAGCTTGGAGGGGCACTATGGCTACACCTTC. This codes for CASSLEGHYGYTF. This chain uses TRBV5-1 with TRBJ1-2, with D possibly matching TRBD1 (5 bases). Germline loops: CDR1 SGHRS, CDR2 YFSETQ. This CDR3 is built from 13 residues. V was pared by 0 bases and J by 3 bases, with 6 bases between. Complete variable domain (other parts from reference TRBV5-1 and TRBJ1-2): KAGVTQTPRYLIKTRGQQVTLSCSPISGHRSVSWYQQTPGQGLQFLFEYFSETQRNKGNFPGRFSGRQFSNSRSEMNVSTLELGDSALYLCASSLEGHYGYTFGSGTRLTVV.